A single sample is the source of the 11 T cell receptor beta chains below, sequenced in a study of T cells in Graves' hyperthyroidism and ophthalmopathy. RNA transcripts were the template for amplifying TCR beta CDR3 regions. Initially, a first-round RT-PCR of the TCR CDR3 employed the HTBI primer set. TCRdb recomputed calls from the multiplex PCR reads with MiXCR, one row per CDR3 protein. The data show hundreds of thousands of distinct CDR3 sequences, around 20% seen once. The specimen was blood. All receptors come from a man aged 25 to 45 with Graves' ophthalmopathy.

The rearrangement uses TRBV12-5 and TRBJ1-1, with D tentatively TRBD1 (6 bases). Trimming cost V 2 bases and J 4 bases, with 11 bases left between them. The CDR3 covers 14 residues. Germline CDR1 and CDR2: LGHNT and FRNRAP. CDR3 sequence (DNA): TGTGCTAGTGGTTTGACAGGGTTGGCCACTGAAGCTTTCTTT. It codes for CASGLTGLATEAFF.

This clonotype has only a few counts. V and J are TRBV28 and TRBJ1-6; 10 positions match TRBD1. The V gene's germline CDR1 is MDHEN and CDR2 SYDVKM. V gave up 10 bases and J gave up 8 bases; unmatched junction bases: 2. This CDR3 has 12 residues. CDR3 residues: CAIGQGDSPLHF. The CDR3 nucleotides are TGTGCCATCGGACAGGGGGATTCACCCCTCCACTTT.

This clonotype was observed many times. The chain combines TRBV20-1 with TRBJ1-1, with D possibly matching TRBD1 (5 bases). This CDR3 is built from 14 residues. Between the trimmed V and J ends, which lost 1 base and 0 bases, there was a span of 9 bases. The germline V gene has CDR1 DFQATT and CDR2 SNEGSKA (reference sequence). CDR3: CSARGQLMNTEAFF. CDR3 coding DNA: TGCAGTGCTAGAGGACAGCTCATGAACACTGAAGCTTTCTTT.

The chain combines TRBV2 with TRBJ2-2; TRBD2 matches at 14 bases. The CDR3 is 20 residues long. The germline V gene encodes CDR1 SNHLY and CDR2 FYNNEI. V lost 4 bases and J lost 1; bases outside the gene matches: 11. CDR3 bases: TGTGCCAGCAGTGGAGAACAGGGACTAGCGGGAGTCTTGAACACCGGGGAGCTGTTTTTT. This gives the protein CASSGEQGLAGVLNTGELFF.

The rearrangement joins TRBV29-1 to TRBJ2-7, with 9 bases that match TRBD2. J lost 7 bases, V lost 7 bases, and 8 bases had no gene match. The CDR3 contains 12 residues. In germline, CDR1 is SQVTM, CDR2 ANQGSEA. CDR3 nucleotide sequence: TGCAGCGCCCTTAGCGGGAGTCAGGAGCAGTACTTC. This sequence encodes CSALSGSQEQYF.

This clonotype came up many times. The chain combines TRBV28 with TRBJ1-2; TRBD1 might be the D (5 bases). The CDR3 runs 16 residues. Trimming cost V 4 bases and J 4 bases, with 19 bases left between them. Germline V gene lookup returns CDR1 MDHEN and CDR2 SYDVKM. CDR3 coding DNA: TGTGCCAGCAGTTCCCTGATAGAGGGGCTAGGCTATGGCTACACCTTC. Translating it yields CASSSLIEGLGYGYTF.

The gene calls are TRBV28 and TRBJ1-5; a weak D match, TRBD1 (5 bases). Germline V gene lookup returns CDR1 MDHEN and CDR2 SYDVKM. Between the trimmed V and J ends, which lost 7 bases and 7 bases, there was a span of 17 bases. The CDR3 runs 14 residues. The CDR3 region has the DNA TGTGCCAGCACCACTTACGGGGCCCGACAGCCCCAGCATTTT. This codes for CASTTYGARQPQHF.

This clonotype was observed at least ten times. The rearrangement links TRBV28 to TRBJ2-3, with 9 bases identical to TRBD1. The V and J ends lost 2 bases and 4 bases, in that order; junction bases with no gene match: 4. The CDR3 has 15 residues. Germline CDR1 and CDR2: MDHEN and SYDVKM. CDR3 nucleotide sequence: TGTGCCAGCAGTTTACCGGGACAGGGATCAGATACGCAGTATTTT. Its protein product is CASSLPGQGSDTQYF.

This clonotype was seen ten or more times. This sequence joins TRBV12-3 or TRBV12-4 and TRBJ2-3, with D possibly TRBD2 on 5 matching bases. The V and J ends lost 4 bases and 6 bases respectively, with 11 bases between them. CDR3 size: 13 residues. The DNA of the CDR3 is TGTGCCAGCAGTTCGGATAGGAGGGATACGCAGTATTTT. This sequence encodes CASSSDRRDTQYF.

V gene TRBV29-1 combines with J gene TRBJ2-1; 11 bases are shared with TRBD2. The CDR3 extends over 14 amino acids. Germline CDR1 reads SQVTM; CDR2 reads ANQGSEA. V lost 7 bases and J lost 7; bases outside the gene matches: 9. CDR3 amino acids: CSGSGTSGSNEQFF. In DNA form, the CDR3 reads TGCAGCGGGAGTGGGACTAGCGGATCAAATGAGCAGTTCTTC.

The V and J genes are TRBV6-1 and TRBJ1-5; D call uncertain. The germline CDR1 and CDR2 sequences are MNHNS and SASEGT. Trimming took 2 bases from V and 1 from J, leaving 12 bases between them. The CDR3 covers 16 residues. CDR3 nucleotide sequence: TGTGCCAGCAGTGAAATAGGGCTATTAAGCAATCAGCCCCAGCATTTT. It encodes CASSEIGLLSNQPQHF.